Each of the 8 T cell receptor beta chains below was sequenced from the same sample in a study of T cell repertoires in cytomegalovirus infection. TCRdb re-called the reads through MiXCR, storing one row per CDR3 protein. The sample holds some 150,000 distinct CDR3 sequences; about 20% are singletons and the top ten take 10% to 11%. Sequenced sample: PBMCs. These receptors were collected from a human donor in good health (CMV status not recorded). Some clones in this sample may be carry-over from other donors' samples.

This chain uses TRBV28 with TRBJ1-1; tentative D call: TRBD1 (6 bases). This CDR3 contains 16 residues. The germline V gene encodes CDR1 MDHEN and CDR2 SYDVKM. The V end lost 3 bases, the J end lost 4 bases, and 18 bases lay between the germline ends. CDR3 region: CASSFRTPGAVTEAFF. As DNA, the CDR3 is TGTGCCAGCAGTTTTAGGACTCCGGGGGCGGTCACTGAAGCTTTCTTT.

This chain uses TRBV20-1 with TRBJ2-3, with 12 bases identical to TRBD2. The germline gives CDR1 DFQATT, CDR2 SNEGSKA (reference sequence). The trim removed 3 bases at V and 6 bases at J, leaving 7 bases unmatched. This CDR3 spans 15 amino acids. DNA for the CDR3: TGCAGTGCTAGCGCCCTAGCGGGGGGGACCGATACGCAGTATTTT. This encodes CSASALAGGTDTQYF.

A few counts support this clonotype. The J gene is TRBJ2-2, the V gene TRBV5-4, with 8 bases identical to TRBD2. Germline loops: CDR1 SGHNT, CDR2 YYREEE (reference sequence). Trimming took 6 bases from V and 6 from J; bases not matched to a gene: 13. CDR3 size: 16 residues. CDR3 region: CASTPPSSGGPGELFF. CDR3 DNA: TGTGCCAGCACACCACCTTCAAGCGGGGGCCCCGGGGAGCTGTTTTTT.

In its sample, this clonotype was seen a few times. The V and J genes are TRBV12-3 or TRBV12-4 and TRBJ1-3; TRBD1 might be the D (6 bases). The V end was cut by 9 bases, the J end by 0 bases, with 15 bases between. This CDR3 spans 15 amino acids. The CDR3 sequence: CASTPGAYSGNTIYF. The CDR3 DNA reads TGTGCCAGTACTCCAGGGGCCTACTCTGGAAACACCATATATTTT.

The table lists this clonotype with a few counts. The chain recombines TRBV9 with TRBJ2-3; D is unresolved. The germline gives CDR1 SGDLS, CDR2 YYNGEE. The length of the CDR3 is 15 residues. V shed 0 bases and J shed 0 bases, with 8 bases lying between them. As DNA, the CDR3 is TGTGCCAGCAGCGTAGTTGGATCAAGCACAGATACGCAGTATTTT. Its translation is CASSVVGSSTDTQYF.

The table lists this clonotype with a few counts. J is TRBJ1-1 and V is TRBV11-2, with D unclear. Trimming cost V 3 bases and J 0 bases, with 8 bases left between them. Per the germline V gene, CDR1 is SGHAT and CDR2 is FQNNGV. The length of the CDR3 is 14 residues. The CDR3 protein is CASSFGSLNTEAFF. The CDR3 bases are TGTGCCAGCAGCTTTGGGAGTCTGAACACTGAAGCTTTCTTT.

The chain has TRBV28 and TRBJ1-4, with 8 bases lining up with TRBD1. The CDR3 length is 14 residues. The junction had 5 bases not matched to a gene; V was cut back by 6 bases and J by 5 bases. Per the germline V gene, CDR1 is MDHEN and CDR2 is SYDVKM. In DNA, the CDR3 is TGTGCCAGCAGAACACAGGGGGGGAATGAAAAACTGTTTTTT. This codes for CASRTQGGNEKLFF.

This clonotype was seen repeatedly, ten times or more. V and J are TRBV7-8 and TRBJ2-5; D is ambiguous. Per germline, CDR1 SGHVS and CDR2 FQNEAQ. There are 13 residues in the CDR3. V was trimmed by 5 bases and J by 7 bases, leaving 14 bases between them. The CDR3 sequence is CASSIVELGTQYF. The CDR3 nucleotides read TGTGCCAGCAGCATTGTCGAGTTGGGGACCCAGTACTTC.